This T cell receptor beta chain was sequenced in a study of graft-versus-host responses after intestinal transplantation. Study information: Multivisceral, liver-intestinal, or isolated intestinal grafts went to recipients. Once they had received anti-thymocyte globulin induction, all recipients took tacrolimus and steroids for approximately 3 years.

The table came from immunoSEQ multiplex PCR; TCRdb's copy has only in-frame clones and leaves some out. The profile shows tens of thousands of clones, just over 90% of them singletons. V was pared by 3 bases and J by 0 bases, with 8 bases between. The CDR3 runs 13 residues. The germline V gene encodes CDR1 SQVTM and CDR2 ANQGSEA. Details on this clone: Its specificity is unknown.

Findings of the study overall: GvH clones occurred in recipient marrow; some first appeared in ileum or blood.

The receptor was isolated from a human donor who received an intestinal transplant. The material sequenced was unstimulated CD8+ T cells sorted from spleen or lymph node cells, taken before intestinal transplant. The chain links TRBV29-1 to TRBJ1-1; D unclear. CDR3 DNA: TGCAGCGTTGAGGAGGGAATGAACACTGAAGCTTTCTTT. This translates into CSVEEGMNTEAFF.